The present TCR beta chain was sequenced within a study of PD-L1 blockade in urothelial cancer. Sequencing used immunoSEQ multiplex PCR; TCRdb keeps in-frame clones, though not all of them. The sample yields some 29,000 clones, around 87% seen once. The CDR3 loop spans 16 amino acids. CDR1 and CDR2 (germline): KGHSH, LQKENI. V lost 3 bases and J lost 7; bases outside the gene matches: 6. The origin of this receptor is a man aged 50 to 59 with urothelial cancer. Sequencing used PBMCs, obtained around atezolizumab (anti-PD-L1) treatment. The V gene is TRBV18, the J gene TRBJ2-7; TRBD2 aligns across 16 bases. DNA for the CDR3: TGTGCCAGCTCACCCTCCGGGACTAGCGGGAGGGTGGAGCAGTACTTC. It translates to CASSPSGTSGRVEQYF.